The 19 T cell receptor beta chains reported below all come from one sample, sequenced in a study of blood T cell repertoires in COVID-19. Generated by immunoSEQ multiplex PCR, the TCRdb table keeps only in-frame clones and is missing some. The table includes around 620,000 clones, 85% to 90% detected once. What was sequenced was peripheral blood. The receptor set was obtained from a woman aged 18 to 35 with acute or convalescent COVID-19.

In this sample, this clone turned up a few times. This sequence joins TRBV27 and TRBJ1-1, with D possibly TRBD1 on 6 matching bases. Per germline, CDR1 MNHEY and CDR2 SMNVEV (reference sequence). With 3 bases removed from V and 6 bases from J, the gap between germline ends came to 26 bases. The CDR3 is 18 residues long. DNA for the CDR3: TGTGCCAGCAGTTTCAGGATCATTACAGGGAGTCTAGTCTCTGAAGCTTTCTTT. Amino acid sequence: CASSFRIITGSLVSEAFF.

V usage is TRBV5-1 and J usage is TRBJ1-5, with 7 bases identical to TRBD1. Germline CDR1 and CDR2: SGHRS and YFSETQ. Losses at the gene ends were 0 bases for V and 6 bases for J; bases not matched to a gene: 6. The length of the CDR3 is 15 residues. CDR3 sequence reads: CASSLGQGGTQPQHF. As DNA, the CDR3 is TGCGCCAGCAGCTTGGGACAGGGTGGAACTCAGCCCCAGCATTTT.

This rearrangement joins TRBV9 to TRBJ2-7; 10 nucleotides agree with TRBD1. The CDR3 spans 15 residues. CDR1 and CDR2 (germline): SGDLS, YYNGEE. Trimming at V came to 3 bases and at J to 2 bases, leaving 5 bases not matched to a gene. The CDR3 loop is CASSAGQGTTYEQYF. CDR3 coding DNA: TGTGCCAGCAGCGCGGGACAGGGGACGACCTACGAGCAGTACTTC.

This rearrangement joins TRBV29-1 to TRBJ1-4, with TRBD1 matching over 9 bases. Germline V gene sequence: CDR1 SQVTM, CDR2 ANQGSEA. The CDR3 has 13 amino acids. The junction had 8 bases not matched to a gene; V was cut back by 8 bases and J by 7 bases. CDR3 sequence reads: CSFRDRDVEKLFF. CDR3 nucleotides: TGCAGCTTCCGGGACAGGGATGTTGAAAAACTGTTTTTT.

The CDR3 is CATSDPLRRVDTQYF. CDR3 in DNA: TGTGCCACCAGTGACCCCCTTAGGCGGGTAGATACGCAGTATTTT. V usage is TRBV24-1 and J usage is TRBJ2-3, with D possibly TRBD2 on 5 matching bases. The CDR3 runs to 15 residues. Germline-derived CDR1 and CDR2 are KGHDR and SFDVKD. V was pared by 4 bases and J by 5 bases, with 15 bases between.

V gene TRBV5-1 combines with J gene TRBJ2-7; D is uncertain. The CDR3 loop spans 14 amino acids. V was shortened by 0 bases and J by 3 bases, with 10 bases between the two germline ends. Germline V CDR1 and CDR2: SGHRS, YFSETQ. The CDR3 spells CASSLELSIYEQYF. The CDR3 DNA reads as TGCGCCAGCAGCTTGGAGCTTAGCATCTACGAGCAGTACTTC.

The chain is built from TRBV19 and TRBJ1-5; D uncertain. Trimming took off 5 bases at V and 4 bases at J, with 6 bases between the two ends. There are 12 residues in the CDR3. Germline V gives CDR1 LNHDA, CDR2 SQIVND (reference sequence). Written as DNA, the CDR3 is TGTGCCAGTAGTGAGAGAAATCAGCCCCAGCATTTT. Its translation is CASSERNQPQHF.

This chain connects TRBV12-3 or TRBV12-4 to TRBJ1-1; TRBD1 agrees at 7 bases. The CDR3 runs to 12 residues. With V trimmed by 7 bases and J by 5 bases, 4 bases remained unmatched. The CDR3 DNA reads TGTGCCAGCACAGGGACAGCGACTGAAGCTTTCTTT. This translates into CASTGTATEAFF.

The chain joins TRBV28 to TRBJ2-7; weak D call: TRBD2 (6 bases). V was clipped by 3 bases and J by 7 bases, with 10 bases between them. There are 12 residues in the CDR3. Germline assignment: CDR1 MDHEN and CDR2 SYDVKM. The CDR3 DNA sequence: TGTGCCAGCAGTTTGGGGGGTCTTGAGCAGTACTTC. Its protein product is CASSLGGLEQYF.

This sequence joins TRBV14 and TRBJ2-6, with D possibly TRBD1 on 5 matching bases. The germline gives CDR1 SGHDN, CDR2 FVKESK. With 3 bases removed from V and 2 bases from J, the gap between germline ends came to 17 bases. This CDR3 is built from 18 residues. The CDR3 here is CASSHPGLGSTGANVLTF. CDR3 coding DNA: TGTGCCAGCAGCCATCCAGGGTTGGGGTCGACTGGGGCCAACGTCCTGACTTTC.

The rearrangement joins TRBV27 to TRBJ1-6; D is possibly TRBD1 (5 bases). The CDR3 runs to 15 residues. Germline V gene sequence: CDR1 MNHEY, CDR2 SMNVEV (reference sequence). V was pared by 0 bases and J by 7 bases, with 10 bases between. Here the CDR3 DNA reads TGTGCCAGCAGTTTATCGGGACTATCGAATTCACCCCTCCACTTT. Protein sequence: CASSLSGLSNSPLHF.

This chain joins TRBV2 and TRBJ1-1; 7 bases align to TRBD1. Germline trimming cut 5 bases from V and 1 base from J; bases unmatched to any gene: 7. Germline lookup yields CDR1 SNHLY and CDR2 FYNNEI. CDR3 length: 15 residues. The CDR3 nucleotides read TGTGCCAGCAGTCGAAGCGCAGGGGGGAACACTGAAGCTTTCTTT. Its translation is CASSRSAGGNTEAFF.

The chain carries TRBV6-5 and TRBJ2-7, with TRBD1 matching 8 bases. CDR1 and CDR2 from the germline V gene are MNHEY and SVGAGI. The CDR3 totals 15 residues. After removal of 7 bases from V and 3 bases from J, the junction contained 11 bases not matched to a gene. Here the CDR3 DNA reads TGTGCCAGCAAAACAGACAGGGGACAATACTACGAGCAGTACTTC. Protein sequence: CASKTDRGQYYEQYF.

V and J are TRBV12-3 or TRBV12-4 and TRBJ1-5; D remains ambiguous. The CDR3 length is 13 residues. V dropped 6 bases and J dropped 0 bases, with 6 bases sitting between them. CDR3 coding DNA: TGTGCCAGCAGCGAGAATAGCAATCAGCCCCAGCATTTT. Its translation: CASSENSNQPQHF.

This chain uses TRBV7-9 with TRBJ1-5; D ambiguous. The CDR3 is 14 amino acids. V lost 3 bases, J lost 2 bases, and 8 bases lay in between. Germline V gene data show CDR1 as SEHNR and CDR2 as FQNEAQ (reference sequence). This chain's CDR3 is CASSFSRGNQPQHF. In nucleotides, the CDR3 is TGTGCCAGCAGCTTCTCTCGGGGCAATCAGCCCCAGCATTTT.

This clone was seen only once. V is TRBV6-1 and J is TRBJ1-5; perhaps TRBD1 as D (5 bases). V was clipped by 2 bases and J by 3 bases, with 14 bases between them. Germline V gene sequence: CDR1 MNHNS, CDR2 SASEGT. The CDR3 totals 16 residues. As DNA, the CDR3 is TGTGCCAGCAGTGAACGGTGGAGGGGTATCAATCAGCCCCAGCATTTT. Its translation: CASSERWRGINQPQHF.

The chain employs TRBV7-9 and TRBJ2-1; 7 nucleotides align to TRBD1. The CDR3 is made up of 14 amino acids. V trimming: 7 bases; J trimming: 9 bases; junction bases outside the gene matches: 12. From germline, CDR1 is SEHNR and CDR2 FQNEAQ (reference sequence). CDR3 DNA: TGTGCCAGCACCAAACCGGGACAGTTTGCTGAGCAGTTCTTC. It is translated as CASTKPGQFAEQFF.

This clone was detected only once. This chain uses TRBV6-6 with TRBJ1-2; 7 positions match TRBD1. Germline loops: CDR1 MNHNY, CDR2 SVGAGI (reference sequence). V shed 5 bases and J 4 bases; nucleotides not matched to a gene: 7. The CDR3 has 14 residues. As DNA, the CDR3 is TGTGCCAGCAGTCTGACAGGGCCCCTCTATGGCTACACCTTC. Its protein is CASSLTGPLYGYTF.

CDR3 sequence reads: CASSGAHQPQHF. Here the CDR3 DNA reads TGTGCCAGCAGTGGGGCCCATCAGCCCCAGCATTTT. The chain couples TRBV2 to TRBJ1-5, with unresolved D. V was cut by 4 bases and J by 5 bases, with 6 bases left in between. The CDR3 consists of 12 residues. The germline gives CDR1 SNHLY, CDR2 FYNNEI.